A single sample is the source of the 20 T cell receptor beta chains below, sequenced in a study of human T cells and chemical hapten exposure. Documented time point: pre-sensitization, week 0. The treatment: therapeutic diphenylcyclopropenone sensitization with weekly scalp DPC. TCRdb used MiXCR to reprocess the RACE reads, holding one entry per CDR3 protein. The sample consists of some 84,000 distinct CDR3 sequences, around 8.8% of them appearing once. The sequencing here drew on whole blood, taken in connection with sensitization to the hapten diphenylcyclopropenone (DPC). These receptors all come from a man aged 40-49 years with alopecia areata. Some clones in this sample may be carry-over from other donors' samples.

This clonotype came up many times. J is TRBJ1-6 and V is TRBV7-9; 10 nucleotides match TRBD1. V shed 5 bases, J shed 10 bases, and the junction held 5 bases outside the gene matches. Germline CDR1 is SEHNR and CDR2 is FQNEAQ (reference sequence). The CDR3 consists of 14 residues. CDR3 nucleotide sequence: TGTGCCAGCAGCCGGGACAGGGGTGGCTCACCCCTCCACTTT. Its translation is CASSRDRGGSPLHF.

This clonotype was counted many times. For the CDR3, the DNA is TGTGCCAGCTCACCAGGGACAGGGGGCCAGCCCCAGCATTTT. Protein product: CASSPGTGGQPQHF. The chain employs TRBV18 and TRBJ1-5; 12 bases fit TRBD1. With V trimmed by 2 bases and J by 7 bases, 0 bases remained unmatched. CDR1 and CDR2 from the germline V gene are KGHSH and LQKENI. The CDR3 sequence is 14 residues long.

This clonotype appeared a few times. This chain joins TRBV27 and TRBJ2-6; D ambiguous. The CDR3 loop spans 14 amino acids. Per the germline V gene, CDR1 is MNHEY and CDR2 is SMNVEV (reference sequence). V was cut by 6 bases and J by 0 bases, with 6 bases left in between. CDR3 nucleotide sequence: TGTGCCAGCAGGTTAATCTCTGGGGCCAACGTCCTGACTTTC. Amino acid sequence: CASRLISGANVLTF.

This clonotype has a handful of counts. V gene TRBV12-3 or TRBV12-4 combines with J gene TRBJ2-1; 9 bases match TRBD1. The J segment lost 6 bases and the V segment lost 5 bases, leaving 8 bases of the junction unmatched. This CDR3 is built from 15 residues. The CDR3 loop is CASSLGQGWGNEQFF. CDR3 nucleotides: TGTGCCAGCAGTCTGGGACAGGGATGGGGCAATGAGCAGTTCTTC.

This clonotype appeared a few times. The CDR3 DNA reads TGTGCCAGCAGTCGTGACAGGGGGCTTTACGAGCAGTACTTC. It yields the protein CASSRDRGLYEQYF. V and J are TRBV12-3 or TRBV12-4 and TRBJ2-7; 10 nucleotides align to TRBD1. This CDR3 is built from 14 residues. The trim removed 5 bases at V and 4 bases at J, leaving 5 bases unmatched.

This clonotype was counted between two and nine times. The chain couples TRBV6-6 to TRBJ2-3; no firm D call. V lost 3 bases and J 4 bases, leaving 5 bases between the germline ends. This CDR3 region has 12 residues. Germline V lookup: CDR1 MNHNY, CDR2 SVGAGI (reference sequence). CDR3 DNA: TGTGCCAGCAGTTATTCTCCAGATACGCAGTATTTT. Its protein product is CASSYSPDTQYF.

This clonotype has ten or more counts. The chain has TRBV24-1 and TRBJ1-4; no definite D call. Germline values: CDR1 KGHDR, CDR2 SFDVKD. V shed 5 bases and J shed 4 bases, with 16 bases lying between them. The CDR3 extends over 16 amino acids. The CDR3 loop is CATSGSGAADNEKLFF. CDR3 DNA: TGTGCCACCAGTGGCTCTGGAGCGGCCGATAATGAAAAACTGTTTTTT.

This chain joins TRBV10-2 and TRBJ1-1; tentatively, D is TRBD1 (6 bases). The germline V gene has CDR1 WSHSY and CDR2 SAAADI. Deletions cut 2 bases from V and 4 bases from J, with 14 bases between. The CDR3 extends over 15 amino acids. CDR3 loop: CASSEPLGGATEAFF. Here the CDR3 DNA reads TGCGCCAGCAGTGAGCCCCTTGGGGGGGCCACTGAAGCTTTCTTT.

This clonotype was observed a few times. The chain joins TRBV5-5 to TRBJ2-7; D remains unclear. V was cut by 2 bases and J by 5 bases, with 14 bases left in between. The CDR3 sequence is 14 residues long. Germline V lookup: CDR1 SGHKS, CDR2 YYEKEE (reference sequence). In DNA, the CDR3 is TGTGCCAGCAGCTTAGGTGCATTCATCAACGAGCAGTACTTC. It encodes CASSLGAFINEQYF.

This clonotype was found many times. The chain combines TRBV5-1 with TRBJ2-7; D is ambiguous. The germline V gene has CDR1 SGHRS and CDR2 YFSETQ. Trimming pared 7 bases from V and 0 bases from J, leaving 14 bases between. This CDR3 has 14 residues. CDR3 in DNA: TGCGCCAGCCGCCCCGGCCCAAGCTCCTACGAGCAGTACGTC. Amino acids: CASRPGPSSYEQYV.

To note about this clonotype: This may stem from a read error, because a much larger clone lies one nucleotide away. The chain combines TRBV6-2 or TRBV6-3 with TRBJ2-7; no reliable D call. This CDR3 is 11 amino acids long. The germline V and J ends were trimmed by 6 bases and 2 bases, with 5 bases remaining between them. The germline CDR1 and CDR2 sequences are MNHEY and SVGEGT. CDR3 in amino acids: CASRSAYEQYF. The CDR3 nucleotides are TGTGCCAGCAGATCAGCCTACGAGCAGTACTTC.

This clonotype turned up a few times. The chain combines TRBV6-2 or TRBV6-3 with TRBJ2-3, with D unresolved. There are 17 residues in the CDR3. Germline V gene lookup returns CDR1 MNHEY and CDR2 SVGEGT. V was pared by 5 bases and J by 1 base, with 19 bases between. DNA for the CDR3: TGTGCCAGCAGTAAAGCCGTTCGAAGGTCAGGCACAGATACGCAGTATTTT. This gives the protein CASSKAVRRSGTDTQYF.

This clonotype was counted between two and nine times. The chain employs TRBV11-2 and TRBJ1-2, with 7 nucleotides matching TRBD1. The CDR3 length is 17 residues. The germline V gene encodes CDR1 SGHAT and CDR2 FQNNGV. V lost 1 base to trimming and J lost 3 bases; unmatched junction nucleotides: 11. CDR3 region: CASSLGPLRQGYYGYTF. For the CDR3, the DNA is TGTGCCAGCAGCTTAGGCCCCCTCCGACAGGGTTACTATGGCTACACCTTC.

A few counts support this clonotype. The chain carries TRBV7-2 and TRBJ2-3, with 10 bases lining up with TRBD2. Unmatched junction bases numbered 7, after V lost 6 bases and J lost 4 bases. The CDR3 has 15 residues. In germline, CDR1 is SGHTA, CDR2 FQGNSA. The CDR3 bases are TGTGCCAGCAGTGACCGGACTAGCGGATCAGATACGCAGTATTTT. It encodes CASSDRTSGSDTQYF.

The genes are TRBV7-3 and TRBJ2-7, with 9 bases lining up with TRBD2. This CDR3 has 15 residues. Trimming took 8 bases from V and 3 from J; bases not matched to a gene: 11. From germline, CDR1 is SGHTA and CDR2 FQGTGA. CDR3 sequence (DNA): TGTGCCAGCGCCACGGGGAGCGGGAGGCGCTACGAGCAGTACTTC. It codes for CASATGSGRRYEQYF.

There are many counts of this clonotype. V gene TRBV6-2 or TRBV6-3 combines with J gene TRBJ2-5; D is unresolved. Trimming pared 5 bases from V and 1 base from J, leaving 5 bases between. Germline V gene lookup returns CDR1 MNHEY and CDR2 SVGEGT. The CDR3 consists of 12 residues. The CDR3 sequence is CASSRPQETQYF. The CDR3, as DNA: TGTGCCAGCAGTCGACCCCAAGAGACCCAGTACTTC.

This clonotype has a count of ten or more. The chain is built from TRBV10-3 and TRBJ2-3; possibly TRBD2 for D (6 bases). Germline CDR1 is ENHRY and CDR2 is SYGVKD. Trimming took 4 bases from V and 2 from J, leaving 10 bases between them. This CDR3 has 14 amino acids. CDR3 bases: TGTGCCATCAGTGGGGGACTTGACACAGATACGCAGTATTTT. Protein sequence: CAISGGLDTDTQYF.

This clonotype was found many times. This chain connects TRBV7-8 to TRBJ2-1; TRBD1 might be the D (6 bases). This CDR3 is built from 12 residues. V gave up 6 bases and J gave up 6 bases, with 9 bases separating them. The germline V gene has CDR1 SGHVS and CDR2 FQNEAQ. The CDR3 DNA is TGTGCCAGCAGATTCAGGGGCAATGAGCAGTTCTTC. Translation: CASRFRGNEQFF. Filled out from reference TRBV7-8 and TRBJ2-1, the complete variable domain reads GAGVSQSPRYKVAKRGQDVALRCDPISGHVSLFWYQQALGQGPEFLTYFQNEAQLDKSGLPSDRFFAERPEGSVSTLKIQRTQQEDSAVYLCASRFRGNEQFFGPGTRLTVL.

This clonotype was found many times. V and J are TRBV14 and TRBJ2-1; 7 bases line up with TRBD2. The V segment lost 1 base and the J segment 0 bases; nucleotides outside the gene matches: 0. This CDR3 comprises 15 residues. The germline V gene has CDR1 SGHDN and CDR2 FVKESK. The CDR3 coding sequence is TGTGCCAGCAGCCAAGCGGGGGGCTCCTACAATGAGCAGTTCTTC. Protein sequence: CASSQAGGSYNEQFF.

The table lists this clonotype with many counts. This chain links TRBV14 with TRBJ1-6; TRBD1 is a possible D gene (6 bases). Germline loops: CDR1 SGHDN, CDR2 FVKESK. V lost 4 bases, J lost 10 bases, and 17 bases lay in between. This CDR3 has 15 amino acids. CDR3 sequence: CASSPNRGQSSPLHF. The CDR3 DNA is TGTGCCAGCAGCCCAAACCGGGGGCAGAGCTCACCCCTCCACTTT.